This is a list of T cell receptor beta chains from one sample in a study of CD8+CD57+ T cells in acquired aplastic anemia. TCRdb passed the reads through MiXCR, listing each CDR3 protein once. The top ten clones hold roughly 16% of a sample with roughly 61,000 distinct CDR3 sequences, around 57% of them seen once. Sequencing input: sorted CD4+, CD8+, or CD8+CD57+ T cells (not recorded which) from PBMCs. These receptors were obtained from a human donor with aplastic anemia. Each CDR3 is given without its conserved first and last residue. The order of the fields is V gene, J gene, CDR3 protein.

V gene: TRBV7-8; J gene: TRBJ1-1; CDR3 protein: ASSLTVNTEAF
V gene: TRBV7-9; J gene: TRBJ1-5; CDR3 protein: ASSSWDGNQPQH
V gene: TRBV15; J gene: TRBJ1-4; CDR3 protein: ATSRVQGREKLF
V gene: TRBV15; J gene: TRBJ2-5; CDR3 protein: ATSRGSDQETQY
V gene: TRBV10-3; J gene: TRBJ2-5; CDR3 protein: AISESPTETQY
V gene: TRBV19; J gene: TRBJ1-1; CDR3 protein: ASSIVDMNTEAF
V gene: TRBV5-1; J gene: TRBJ2-3; CDR3 protein: ASSPGEDRGTDTQY
V gene: TRBV5-1; J gene: TRBJ2-1; CDR3 protein: ASSPQLQGRNEQF
V gene: TRBV4-2; J gene: TRBJ2-5; CDR3 protein: ASRRRAGGEETQY
V gene: TRBV4-1; J gene: TRBJ1-1; CDR3 protein: ASSLMGRTEAF
V gene: TRBV19; J gene: TRBJ2-3; CDR3 protein: ASSISTDTQY
V gene: TRBV24-1; J gene: TRBJ2-3; CDR3 protein: ATSDSTGPGDTQY
V gene: TRBV15; J gene: TRBJ1-2; CDR3 protein: ATSRSDSKINYGYT
V gene: TRBV2; J gene: TRBJ2-7; CDR3 protein: ASSPSGTGLYEQY
V gene: TRBV24-1; J gene: TRBJ1-6; CDR3 protein: ATSDGTGLGSPLH
V gene: TRBV29-1; J gene: TRBJ1-2; CDR3 protein: SVDTVGRENYGYT
V gene: TRBV2; J gene: TRBJ2-5; CDR3 protein: ASSDGSLAGGPHQETQY
V gene: TRBV25-1; J gene: TRBJ1-4; CDR3 protein: ASRTGAGEKLF
V gene: TRBV9; J gene: TRBJ1-1; CDR3 protein: ASSQHTEAF
V gene: TRBV10-3; J gene: TRBJ2-1; CDR3 protein: AISGGGNEQF
V gene: TRBV9; J gene: TRBJ2-4; CDR3 protein: ASSVGGVAKNIQY
V gene: TRBV10-1; J gene: TRBJ1-1; CDR3 protein: ASSESPGEAF
V gene: TRBV7-3; J gene: TRBJ1-2; CDR3 protein: ASSLGARGYT
V gene: TRBV29-1; J gene: TRBJ2-5; CDR3 protein: SVDKIQETQY
V gene: TRBV5-1; J gene: TRBJ1-2; CDR3 protein: ASSLEQGYGYT
V gene: TRBV7-2; J gene: TRBJ1-2; CDR3 protein: ASSLAGDNYGYT
V gene: TRBV20-1; J gene: TRBJ1-2; CDR3 protein: SAREAGYGYT
V gene: TRBV28; J gene: TRBJ2-1; CDR3 protein: ASSLLAGGNNEQF
V gene: TRBV27; J gene: TRBJ2-3; CDR3 protein: ATSPGTSGGKGY
V gene: TRBV20-1; J gene: TRBJ1-2; CDR3 protein: SARVRTGGGDGYT
V gene: TRBV29-1; J gene: TRBJ2-7; CDR3 protein: SVAGTGPYEQY
V gene: TRBV13; J gene: TRBJ2-2; CDR3 protein: ASGRTGTGDGELF
V gene: TRBV6-1; J gene: TRBJ2-3; CDR3 protein: ASSEGRRHTDTQY
V gene: TRBV19; J gene: TRBJ2-2; CDR3 protein: ASRVAGANTGELF
V gene: TRBV12-3/TRBV12-4; J gene: TRBJ1-2; CDR3 protein: ASSSSQGIGGYT
V gene: TRBV27; J gene: TRBJ1-1; CDR3 protein: ASTAGQETEAF
V gene: TRBV9; J gene: TRBJ2-1; CDR3 protein: ASSAQGSSYNEQF
V gene: TRBV10-3; J gene: TRBJ1-6; CDR3 protein: AIRQDLNSPLH
V gene: TRBV20-1; J gene: TRBJ1-2; CDR3 protein: SARDPALGGANYGYT
V gene: TRBV7-9; J gene: TRBJ2-7; CDR3 protein: ASSLGTETLY
V gene: TRBV25-1; J gene: TRBJ1-1; CDR3 protein: ASSEHGWNTEAF
V gene: TRBV7-6; J gene: TRBJ2-2; CDR3 protein: ASSSGPPGELF
V gene: TRBV14; J gene: TRBJ2-3; CDR3 protein: ASRLDSSHTQY
V gene: TRBV9; J gene: TRBJ2-6; CDR3 protein: ASSAHGAGANVLT
V gene: TRBV7-6; J gene: TRBJ2-1; CDR3 protein: ASSLGSYNEQF
V gene: TRBV27; J gene: TRBJ1-1; CDR3 protein: ASSSGATEAF
V gene: TRBV2; J gene: TRBJ1-2; CDR3 protein: ASSNRQRAHGYT
V gene: TRBV29-1; J gene: TRBJ2-3; CDR3 protein: SVAGTTRTDTQY
V gene: TRBV12-3/TRBV12-4; J gene: TRBJ2-7; CDR3 protein: ASSLADRLYEQY
V gene: TRBV28; J gene: TRBJ1-5; CDR3 protein: ASSFQGALGNQPQH
V gene: TRBV7-9; J gene: TRBJ1-1; CDR3 protein: ASSFPSGTGTEAF
V gene: TRBV2; J gene: TRBJ1-5; CDR3 protein: ASSQSQGNQPQH
V gene: TRBV10-3; J gene: TRBJ1-4; CDR3 protein: AISEQRGAFEKLF
V gene: TRBV10-1; J gene: TRBJ2-3; CDR3 protein: ASSEWATSTDTQY
V gene: TRBV20-1; J gene: TRBJ2-3; CDR3 protein: SANLGQESTDTQY
V gene: TRBV27; J gene: TRBJ1-2; CDR3 protein: ASSFDRADGYT
V gene: TRBV25-1; J gene: TRBJ1-6; CDR3 protein: ASREGNSPLH
V gene: TRBV10-2; J gene: TRBJ2-3; CDR3 protein: ASRSAESTDTQY
V gene: TRBV29-1; J gene: TRBJ1-2; CDR3 protein: SVTGTGIYGYT